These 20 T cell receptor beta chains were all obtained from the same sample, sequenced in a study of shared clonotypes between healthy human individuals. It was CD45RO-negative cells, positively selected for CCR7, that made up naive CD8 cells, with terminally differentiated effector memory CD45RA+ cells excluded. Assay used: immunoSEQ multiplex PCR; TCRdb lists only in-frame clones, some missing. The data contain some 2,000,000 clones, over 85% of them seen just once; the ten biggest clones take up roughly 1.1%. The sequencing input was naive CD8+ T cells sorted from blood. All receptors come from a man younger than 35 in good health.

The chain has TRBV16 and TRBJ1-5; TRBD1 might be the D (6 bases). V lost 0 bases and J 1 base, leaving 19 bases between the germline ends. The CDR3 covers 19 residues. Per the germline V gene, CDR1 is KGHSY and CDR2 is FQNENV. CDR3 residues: CASSQSEQGWSKSNQPQHF. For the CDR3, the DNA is TGTGCCAGCAGCCAATCCGAACAGGGTTGGTCAAAGAGCAATCAGCCCCAGCATTTT. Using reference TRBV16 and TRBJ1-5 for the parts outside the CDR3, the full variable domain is GEEVAQTPKHLVRGEGQKAKLYCAPIKGHSYVFWYQQVLKNEFKFLISFQNENVFDETGMPKERFSAKCLPNSPCSLEIQATKLEDSAVYFCASSQSEQGWSKSNQPQHFGDGTRLSIL.

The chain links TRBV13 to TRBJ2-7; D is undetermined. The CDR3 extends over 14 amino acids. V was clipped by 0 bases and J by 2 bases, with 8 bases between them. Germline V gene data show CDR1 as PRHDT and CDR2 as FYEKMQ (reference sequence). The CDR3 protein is CASSLGIHPYEQYF. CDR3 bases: TGTGCCAGCAGCTTAGGTATACACCCCTACGAGCAGTACTTC.

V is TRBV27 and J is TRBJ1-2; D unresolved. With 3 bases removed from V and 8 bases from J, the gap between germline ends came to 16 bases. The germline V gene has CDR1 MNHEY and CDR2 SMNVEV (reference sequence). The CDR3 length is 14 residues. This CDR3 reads CASSLNPPGRGYTF. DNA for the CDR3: TGTGCCAGCAGTTTGAATCCTCCAGGTCGGGGCTACACCTTC.

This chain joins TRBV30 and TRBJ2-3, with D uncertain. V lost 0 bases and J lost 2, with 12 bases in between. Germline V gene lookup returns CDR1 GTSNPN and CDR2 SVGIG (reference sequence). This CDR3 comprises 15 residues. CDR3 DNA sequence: TGTGCCTGGAGTGTAGGTTCCGATTCCACAGATACGCAGTATTTT. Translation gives CAWSVGSDSTDTQYF.

CDR3 loop: CATQGAAYEQYF. CDR3 sequence (DNA): TGTGCCACCCAAGGAGCGGCCTACGAGCAGTACTTC. The chain couples TRBV7-9 to TRBJ2-7, with D perhaps matching TRBD2 (5 bases). Trimming stripped 10 bases from V and 2 bases from J, with 12 bases between. CDR1 is SEHNR and CDR2 is FQNEAQ in the germline V gene (reference sequence). The CDR3 totals 12 residues.

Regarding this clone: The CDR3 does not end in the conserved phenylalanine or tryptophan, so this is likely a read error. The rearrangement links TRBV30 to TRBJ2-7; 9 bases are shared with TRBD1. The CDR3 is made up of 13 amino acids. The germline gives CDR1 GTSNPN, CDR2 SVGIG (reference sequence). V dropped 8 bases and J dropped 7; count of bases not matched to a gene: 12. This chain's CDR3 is CAITGQGMREQYL. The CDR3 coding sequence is TGTGCCATTACCGGACAGGGGATGAGGGAGCAGTACCTC.

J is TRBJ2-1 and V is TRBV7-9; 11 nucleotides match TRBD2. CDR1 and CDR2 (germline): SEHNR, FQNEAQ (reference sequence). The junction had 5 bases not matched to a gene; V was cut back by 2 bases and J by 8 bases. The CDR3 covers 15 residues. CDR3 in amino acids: CASSLSSGGIDEQFF. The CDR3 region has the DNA TGTGCCAGCAGCTTATCTAGCGGGGGGATAGATGAGCAGTTCTTC.

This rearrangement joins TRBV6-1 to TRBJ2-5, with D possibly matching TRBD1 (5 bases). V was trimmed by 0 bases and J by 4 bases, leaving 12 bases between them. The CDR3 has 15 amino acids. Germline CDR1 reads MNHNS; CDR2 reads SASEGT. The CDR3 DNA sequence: TGTGCCAGCAGTGAAGCCCCAGGGTACGGAGAGACCCAGTACTTC. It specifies CASSEAPGYGETQYF.

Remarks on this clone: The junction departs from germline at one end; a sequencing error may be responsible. This chain's CDR3 is CASSLDRVFSGELFF. In DNA, the CDR3 is TGTGCCAGCAGTTTGGACAGGGTATTCTCCGGGGAGCTGTTTTTT. The chain employs TRBV5-6 and TRBJ2-2, with 8 bases lining up with TRBD1. Germline V gene lookup returns CDR1 SGHDT and CDR2 YYEEEE. This CDR3 is 15 amino acids long.

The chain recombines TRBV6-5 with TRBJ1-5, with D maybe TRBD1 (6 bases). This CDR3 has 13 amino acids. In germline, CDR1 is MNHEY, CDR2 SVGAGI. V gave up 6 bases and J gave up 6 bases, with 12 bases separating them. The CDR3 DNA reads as TGTGCCAGCAGCCCAGGGGTGGGTCAGCCCCAGCATTTT. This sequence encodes CASSPGVGQPQHF.

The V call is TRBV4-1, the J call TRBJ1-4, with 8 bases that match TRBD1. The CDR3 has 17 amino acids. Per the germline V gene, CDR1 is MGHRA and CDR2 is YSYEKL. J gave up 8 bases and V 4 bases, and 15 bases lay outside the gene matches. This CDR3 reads CASSLMLGQGAEEKLFF. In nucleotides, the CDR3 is TGCGCCAGCAGCCTGATGTTGGGCCAGGGGGCAGAAGAAAAACTGTTTTTT.

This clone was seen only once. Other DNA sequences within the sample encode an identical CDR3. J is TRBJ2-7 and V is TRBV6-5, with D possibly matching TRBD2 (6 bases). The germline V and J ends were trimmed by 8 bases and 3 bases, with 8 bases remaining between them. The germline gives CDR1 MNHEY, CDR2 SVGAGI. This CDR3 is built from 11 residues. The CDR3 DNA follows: TGTGCCAGCGTGGAGGGCTACGAGCAGTACTTC. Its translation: CASVEGYEQYF.

CDR3 loop: CSVVGQSEVYGYTF. The DNA for the CDR3 is TGCAGCGTTGTAGGGCAATCGGAAGTCTATGGCTACACCTTC. The rearrangement uses TRBV29-1 and TRBJ1-2; D is ambiguous. V lost 4 bases to trimming and J lost 4 bases, with 16 bases between them. From germline, CDR1 is SQVTM and CDR2 ANQGSEA. The CDR3 is 14 amino acids. The full variable domain, with the rest looked up from reference TRBV29-1 and TRBJ1-2, is SAVISQKPSRDICQRGTSLTIQCQVDSQVTMMFWYRQQPGQSLTLIATANQGSEATYESGFVIDKFPISRPNLTFSTLTVSNMSPEDSSIYLCSVVGQSEVYGYTFGSGTRLTVV.

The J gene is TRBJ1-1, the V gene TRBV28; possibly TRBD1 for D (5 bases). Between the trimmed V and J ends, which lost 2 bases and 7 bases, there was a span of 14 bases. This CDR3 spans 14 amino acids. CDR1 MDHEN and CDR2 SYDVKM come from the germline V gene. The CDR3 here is CASSLMGGTFEAFF. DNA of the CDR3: TGTGCCAGCAGTTTAATGGGGGGTACATTTGAAGCTTTCTTT.

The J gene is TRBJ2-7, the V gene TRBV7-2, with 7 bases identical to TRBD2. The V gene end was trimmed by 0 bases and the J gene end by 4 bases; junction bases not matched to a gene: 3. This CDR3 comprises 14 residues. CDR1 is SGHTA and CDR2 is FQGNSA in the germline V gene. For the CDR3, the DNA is TGTGCCAGCAGCTTAGCGGGAGGGCGGTACGAGCAGTACTTC. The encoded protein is CASSLAGGRYEQYF.

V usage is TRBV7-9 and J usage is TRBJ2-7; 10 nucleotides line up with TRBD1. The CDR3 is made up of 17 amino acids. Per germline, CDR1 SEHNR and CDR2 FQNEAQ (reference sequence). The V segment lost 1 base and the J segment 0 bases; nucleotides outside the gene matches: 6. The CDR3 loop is CASSLGTGGPSSYEQYF. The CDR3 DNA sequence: TGTGCCAGCAGCTTAGGGACAGGGGGGCCTAGCTCCTACGAGCAGTACTTC.

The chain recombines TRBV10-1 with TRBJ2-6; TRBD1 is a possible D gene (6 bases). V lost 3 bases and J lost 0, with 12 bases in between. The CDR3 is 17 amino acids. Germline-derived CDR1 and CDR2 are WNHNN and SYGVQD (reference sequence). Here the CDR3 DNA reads TGCGCCAGCAGTGATGGGGGCGACATCTCTGGGGCCAACGTCCTGACTTTC. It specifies CASSDGGDISGANVLTF.

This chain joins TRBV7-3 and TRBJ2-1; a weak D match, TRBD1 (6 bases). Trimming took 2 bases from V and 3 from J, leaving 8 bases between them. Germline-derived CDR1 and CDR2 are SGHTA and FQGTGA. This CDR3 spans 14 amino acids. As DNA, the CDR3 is TGTGCCAGCAGCTTAGGGGACAACTACAATGAGCAGTTCTTC. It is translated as CASSLGDNYNEQFF. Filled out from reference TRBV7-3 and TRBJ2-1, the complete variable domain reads GAGVSQTPSNKVTEKGKYVELRCDPISGHTALYWYRQSLGQGPEFLIYFQGTGAADDSGLPNDRFFAVRPEGSVSTLKIQRTERGDSAVYLCASSLGDNYNEQFFGPGTRLTVL.

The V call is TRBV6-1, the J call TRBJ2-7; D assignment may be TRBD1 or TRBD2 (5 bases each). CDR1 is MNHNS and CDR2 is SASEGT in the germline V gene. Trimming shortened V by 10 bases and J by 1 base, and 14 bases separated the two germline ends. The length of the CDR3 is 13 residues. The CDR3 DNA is TGTGCCACCTACGGGGCCCCATCCTACGAGCAGTACTTC. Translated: CATYGAPSYEQYF.

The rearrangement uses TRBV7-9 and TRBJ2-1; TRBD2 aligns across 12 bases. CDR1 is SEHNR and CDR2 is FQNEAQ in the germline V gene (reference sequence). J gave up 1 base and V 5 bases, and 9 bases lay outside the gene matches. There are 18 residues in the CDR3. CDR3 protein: CASSLWTSGTTSYNEQFF. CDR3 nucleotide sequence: TGTGCCAGCAGCCTATGGACTAGCGGGACTACGTCCTACAATGAGCAGTTCTTC.